The 23 T cell receptor beta chains reported below all come from one sample, sequenced in a study of blood T cell repertoires in COVID-19. Repertoires were generated with immunoSEQ multiplex PCR, while TCRdb's copy carries only in-frame clones and drops some. The sample has 650,000 to 800,000 clones; around 89% are singletons. Source material: peripheral blood. All receptors derive from a woman under 30 with acute or convalescent COVID-19.

This chain joins TRBV7-2 and TRBJ2-7; tentatively, D is TRBD1 (6 bases). The ends were cut back, 7 bases at V and 2 bases at J, with 15 bases in the middle. CDR3 size: 14 residues. Germline loops: CDR1 SGHTA, CDR2 FQGNSA. The CDR3 sequence: CASTPGANTYEQYF. The CDR3 region has the DNA TGTGCCAGCACCCCAGGGGCCAACACCTACGAGCAGTACTTC.

V and J are TRBV24-1 and TRBJ2-1; a possible D gene is TRBD2 (7 bases). The germline gives CDR1 KGHDR, CDR2 SFDVKD. The CDR3 spans 17 residues. Trimming stripped 3 bases from V and 2 bases from J, with 16 bases between. The CDR3 reads CATSDQGGGAPYNEQFF. CDR3 sequence (DNA): TGTGCCACCAGTGATCAAGGAGGGGGGGCCCCCTACAATGAGCAGTTCTTC.

The J gene is TRBJ2-1, the V gene TRBV5-4; D is undetermined. Germline assignment: CDR1 SGHNT and CDR2 YYREEE (reference sequence). The CDR3 is made up of 14 amino acids. V lost 5 bases and J 0 bases, leaving 9 bases between the germline ends. This chain's CDR3 is CASSLISSYNEQFF. CDR3 nucleotide sequence: TGTGCCAGCAGTTTGATTAGCTCCTACAATGAGCAGTTCTTC.

The chain employs TRBV7-6 and TRBJ1-1, with 7 nucleotides matching TRBD1. V dropped 5 bases and J dropped 1; count of bases not matched to a gene: 7. Per the germline V gene, CDR1 is SGHVS and CDR2 is FNYEAQ. The CDR3 sequence is 15 residues long. CDR3: CASSPPGQQNTEAFF. The CDR3 DNA reads TGTGCCAGCAGCCCGCCGGGACAGCAGAACACTGAAGCTTTCTTT.

CDR3 in amino acids: CATSSGRGYSNQPQHF. The CDR3 DNA sequence: TGTGCCACCAGCAGTGGCAGGGGGTACAGCAATCAGCCCCAGCATTTT. This rearrangement joins TRBV15 to TRBJ1-5, with 7 bases aligning to TRBD1. The CDR3 totals 16 residues. J lost 1 base, V lost 3 bases, and 6 bases had no gene match. Per germline, CDR1 LNHNV and CDR2 YYDKDF (reference sequence).

V and J are TRBV5-4 and TRBJ2-3; 7 positions agree with TRBD1. Germline assignment: CDR1 SGHNT and CDR2 YYREEE (reference sequence). This CDR3 region has 16 residues. V shed 2 bases, J shed 6 bases, and the junction held 12 bases outside the gene matches. The CDR3 coding sequence is TGTGCCAGCAGCTTCCGAGCGGACAGGTCCGGGGATACGCAGTATTTT. It yields the protein CASSFRADRSGDTQYF.

The CDR3 DNA reads as TGTGCCAGCAGTTTCAGGGCGGACTATGGCTACACCTTC. Its protein product is CASSFRADYGYTF. The rearrangement uses TRBV27 and TRBJ1-2; possibly TRBD1 for D (5 bases). Germline CDR1 and CDR2: MNHEY and SMNVEV (reference sequence). CDR3 length equals 13 residues. Trimming removed 3 bases from V and 3 bases from J, with 8 bases in between.

V gene TRBV12-3 or TRBV12-4 combines with J gene TRBJ1-6; 7 nucleotides match TRBD1. The CDR3 is 13 residues long. Germline trimming cut 7 bases from V and 6 bases from J; bases unmatched to any gene: 3. The CDR3 DNA follows: TGTGCCAGCAACAGGGACAGTAATTCACCCCTCCACTTT. This translates into CASNRDSNSPLHF.

The genes are TRBV27 and TRBJ1-1, with D perhaps TRBD1 (5 bases). Trimming took off 3 bases at V and 4 bases at J, with 12 bases between the two ends. The CDR3 is 14 residues long. CDR1 is MNHEY and CDR2 is SMNVEV in the germline V gene (reference sequence). CDR3 loop: CASSLADGGTEAFF. The CDR3 nucleotides read TGTGCCAGCAGTTTGGCCGACGGGGGCACTGAAGCTTTCTTT.

This rearrangement joins TRBV12-5 to TRBJ2-7; D possibly corresponds to TRBD1 (5 bases). CDR3 length: 15 amino acids. Germline V gene lookup returns CDR1 LGHNT and CDR2 FRNRAP. The V end lost 3 bases, the J end lost 0 bases, and 12 bases lay between the germline ends. CDR3 sequence: CASGFTSDSSYEQYF. In DNA, the CDR3 is TGTGCTAGTGGTTTTACCTCCGACAGCTCCTACGAGCAGTACTTC.

The rearrangement joins TRBV18 to TRBJ2-7, with 9 nucleotides matching TRBD1. CDR1 is KGHSH, CDR2 LQKENI, per germline. The CDR3 length is 19 residues. The V gene end was trimmed by 6 bases and the J gene end by 3 bases; junction bases not matched to a gene: 21. The chain's CDR3 is CASSLKPYHAGQGNYEQYF. CDR3 in DNA: TGTGCCAGCTCGCTAAAACCCTATCACGCGGGACAGGGCAACTACGAGCAGTACTTC. The complete variable domain, with remaining parts taken from reference TRBV18 and TRBJ2-7, reads NAGVMQNPRHLVRRRGQEARLRCSPMKGHSHVYWYRQLPEEGLKFMVYLQKENIIDESGMPKERFSAEFPKEGPSILRIQQVVRGDSAAYFCASSLKPYHAGQGNYEQYFGPGTRLTVT.

J is TRBJ1-1 and V is TRBV7-2, with D uncertain. Germline CDR1 and CDR2: SGHTA and FQGNSA. The CDR3 sequence is 14 residues long. V lost 7 bases and J lost 0, with 12 bases in between. The DNA of the CDR3 is TGTGCCAGCACCTTCGGGTTCATGAACACTGAAGCTTTCTTT. It yields the protein CASTFGFMNTEAFF. Together with reference TRBV7-2 and TRBJ1-1, the CDR3 gives the full variable domain: GAGVSQSPSNKVTEKGKDVELRCDPISGHTALYWYRQSLGQGLEFLIYFQGNSAPDKSGLPSDRFSAERTGGSVSTLTIQRTQQEDSAVYLCASTFGFMNTEAFFGQGTRLTVV.

The J gene is TRBJ1-2, the V gene TRBV29-1, with 10 bases aligning to TRBD1. CDR3 length: 14 amino acids. Germline loops: CDR1 SQVTM, CDR2 ANQGSEA. The J segment lost 6 bases and the V segment lost 0 bases, leaving 4 bases of the junction unmatched. CDR3 protein: CSVEDLGTGDGYTF. The CDR3 nucleotides read TGCAGCGTTGAAGATCTTGGGACAGGGGATGGCTACACCTTC.

This rearrangement joins TRBV19 to TRBJ2-3; 9 bases line up with TRBD1. Trimming at V came to 8 bases and at J to 1 base, leaving 10 bases not matched to a gene. Looked up from germline, CDR1 is LNHDA and CDR2 is SQIVND (reference sequence). This CDR3 region has 16 residues. This CDR3 reads CASRDRAQSRTDTQYF. The CDR3 DNA is TGTGCCAGTCGGGACAGGGCACAATCGCGCACAGATACGCAGTATTTT.

The chain recombines TRBV5-1 with TRBJ1-1, with D tentatively TRBD1 (6 bases). This CDR3 contains 13 residues. Per germline, CDR1 SGHRS and CDR2 YFSETQ. V was trimmed by 6 bases and J by 1 base, leaving 10 bases between them. CDR3: CASIGQKNTEAFF. For the CDR3, the DNA is TGCGCCAGCATCGGACAGAAGAACACTGAAGCTTTCTTT.

This clone was detected only a few times. V is TRBV10-3 and J is TRBJ2-3; the D gene is possibly TRBD1 (6 bases). V lost 2 bases to trimming and J lost 0 bases, with 12 bases between them. From germline, CDR1 is ENHRY and CDR2 SYGVKD. There are 16 residues in the CDR3. Written as DNA, the CDR3 is TGTGCCATCAGTGAGGGGGACACTTATAGCACAGATACGCAGTATTTT. It codes for CAISEGDTYSTDTQYF.

The chain uses TRBV6-6 and TRBJ2-7; TRBD1 aligns across 11 bases. Germline assignment: CDR1 MNHNY and CDR2 SVGAGI (reference sequence). The CDR3 has 15 residues. Trimming took 2 bases from V and 4 from J; bases not matched to a gene: 4. The CDR3 DNA sequence: TGTGCCAGCAGTTACAAGGGGACAGGGGGATACGAGCAGTACTTC. Protein sequence: CASSYKGTGGYEQYF.

This clone was observed a single time. The chain employs TRBV4-1 and TRBJ2-3; D is unclear. The CDR3 totals 16 residues. Germline V lookup: CDR1 MGHRA, CDR2 YSYEKL. V was trimmed by 0 bases and J by 2 bases, leaving 12 bases between them. For the CDR3, the DNA is TGCGCCAGCAGCCAAGATCTAGGCCCGTACACAGATACGCAGTATTTT. Translating gives CASSQDLGPYTDTQYF.

V is TRBV4-3 and J is TRBJ1-2, with D hard to call. The CDR3 runs to 16 residues. V gave up 2 bases and J gave up 5 bases, with 18 bases separating them. Germline lookup yields CDR1 LGHNA and CDR2 YSLEER. The CDR3, as DNA: TGCGCCAGCAGCCAAAGAATGTCGGGGTCTTCTTATGGCTACACCTTC. Translating it yields CASSQRMSGSSYGYTF.

This clone was detected only a few times. The V call is TRBV7-9, the J call TRBJ2-2, with 7 bases lining up with TRBD1. This CDR3 has 17 amino acids. Germline V gene lookup returns CDR1 SEHNR and CDR2 FQNEAQ (reference sequence). The junction had 9 bases not matched to a gene; V was cut back by 4 bases and J by 1 base. CDR3 DNA: TGTGCCAGCAGCTCGAGGGGGACAGAGAGGAACACCGGGGAGCTGTTTTTT. This codes for CASSSRGTERNTGELFF.

The chain links TRBV6-2 or TRBV6-3 to TRBJ1-4; TRBD1 aligns across 11 bases. This CDR3 region has 16 residues. Per germline, CDR1 MNHEY and CDR2 SVGEGT. V lost 2 bases and J lost 8; bases outside the gene matches: 7. CDR3 residues: CASSYLGQGALEKLFF. The CDR3, as DNA: TGTGCCAGCAGTTACCTCGGACAGGGGGCGCTGGAAAAACTGTTTTTT.

A single count supports this clone. The CDR3 DNA is TGCGCCAGCAGGTATCTCGGGACAGGGGTATACGAGCAGTACTTC. Residues: CASRYLGTGVYEQYF. V gene TRBV5-1 combines with J gene TRBJ2-7; the match to TRBD1 covers 10 bases. CDR3 length: 15 amino acids. Germline CDR1 and CDR2: SGHRS and YFSETQ. Trimming at V came to 5 bases and at J to 4 bases, leaving 9 bases not matched to a gene.

This chain connects TRBV5-4 to TRBJ1-3; D remains ambiguous. The V end lost 4 bases, the J end lost 4 bases, and 12 bases lay between the germline ends. Germline V gene data show CDR1 as SGHNT and CDR2 as YYREEE (reference sequence). The CDR3 spans 14 residues. The CDR3 coding sequence is TGTGCCAGCAGCGGCACGGGTTCGGGAAACACCATATATTTT. This sequence encodes CASSGTGSGNTIYF.